The sequence of this T cell receptor beta chain was determined in a study of T cells after posttransplantation cyclophosphamide. Only in-frame clones appear in the TCRdb table, and some are missing; sequencing was by immunoSEQ multiplex PCR. The sample has 66,000 or so clones, around 93% seen once. Trimming removed 1 base at V and 4 bases at J, with 11 bases between. Germline CDR1 and CDR2: SGHRS and YFSETQ. This CDR3 region has 14 residues. Peripheral blood was collected from the related graft donor on the marrow donation day. Source material: PBMCs. The chain employs TRBV5-1 and TRBJ1-1, with TRBD1 as a possible D gene (6 bases). The receptor was derived from a woman in her 30s in good health and a related stem cell transplant donor. The CDR3 bases are TGCGCCAGCAGCTTGACTTCAGGGGTCACTGAAGCTTTCTTT. Amino acids: CASSLTSGVTEAFF.